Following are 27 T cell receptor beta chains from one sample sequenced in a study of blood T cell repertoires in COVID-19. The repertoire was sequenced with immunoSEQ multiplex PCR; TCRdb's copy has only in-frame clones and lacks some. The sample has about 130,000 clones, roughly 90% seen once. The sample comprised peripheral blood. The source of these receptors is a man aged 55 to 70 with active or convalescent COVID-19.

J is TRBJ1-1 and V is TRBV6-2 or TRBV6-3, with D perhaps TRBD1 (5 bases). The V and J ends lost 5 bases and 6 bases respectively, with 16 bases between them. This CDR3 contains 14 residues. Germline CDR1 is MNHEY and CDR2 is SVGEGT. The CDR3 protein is CASSIGTLGPEAFF. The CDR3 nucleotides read TGTGCCAGCAGTATCGGGACTCTTGGCCCTGAAGCTTTCTTT.

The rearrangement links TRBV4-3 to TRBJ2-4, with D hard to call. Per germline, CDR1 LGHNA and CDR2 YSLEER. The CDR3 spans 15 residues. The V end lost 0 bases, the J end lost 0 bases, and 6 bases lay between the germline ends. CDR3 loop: CASSQDPLAKNIQYF. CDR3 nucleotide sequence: TGCGCCAGCAGCCAAGATCCTCTAGCCAAAAACATTCAGTACTTC.

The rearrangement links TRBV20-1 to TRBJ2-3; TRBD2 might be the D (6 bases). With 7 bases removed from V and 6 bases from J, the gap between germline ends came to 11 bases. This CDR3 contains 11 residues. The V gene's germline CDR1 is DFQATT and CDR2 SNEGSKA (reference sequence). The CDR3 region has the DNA TGCAGTGTCCCGGGGGAGGATACGCAGTATTTT. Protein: CSVPGEDTQYF.

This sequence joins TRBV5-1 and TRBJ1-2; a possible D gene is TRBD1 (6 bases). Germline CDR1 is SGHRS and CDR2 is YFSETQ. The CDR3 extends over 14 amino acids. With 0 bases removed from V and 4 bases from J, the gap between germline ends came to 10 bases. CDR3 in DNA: TGCGCCAGCAGCTTGGGAGGACAGTCCTATGGCTACACCTTC. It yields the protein CASSLGGQSYGYTF.

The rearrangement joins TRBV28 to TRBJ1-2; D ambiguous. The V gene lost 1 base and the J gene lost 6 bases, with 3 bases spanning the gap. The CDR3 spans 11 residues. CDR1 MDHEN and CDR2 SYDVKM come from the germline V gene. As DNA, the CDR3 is TGTGCCAGCAGTTTATCGGATGGCTACACCTTC. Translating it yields CASSLSDGYTF.

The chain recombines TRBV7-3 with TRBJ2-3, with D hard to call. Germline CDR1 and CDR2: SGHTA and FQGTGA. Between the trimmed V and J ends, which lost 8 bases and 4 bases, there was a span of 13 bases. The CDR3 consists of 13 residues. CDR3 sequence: CASARHGSDTQYF. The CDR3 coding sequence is TGTGCCAGCGCCCGACATGGGTCAGATACGCAGTATTTT.

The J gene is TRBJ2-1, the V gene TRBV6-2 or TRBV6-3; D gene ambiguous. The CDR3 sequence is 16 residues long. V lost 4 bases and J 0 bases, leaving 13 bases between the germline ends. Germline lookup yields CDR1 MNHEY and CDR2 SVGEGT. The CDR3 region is CASSSGRMHSYNEQFF. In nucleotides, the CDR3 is TGTGCCAGCAGTTCCGGCAGGATGCACTCCTACAATGAGCAGTTCTTC.

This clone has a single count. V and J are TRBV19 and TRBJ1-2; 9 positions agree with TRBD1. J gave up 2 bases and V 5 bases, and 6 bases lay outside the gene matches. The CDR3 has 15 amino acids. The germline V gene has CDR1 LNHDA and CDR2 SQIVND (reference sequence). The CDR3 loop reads CASSPTGTGNYGYTF. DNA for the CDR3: TGTGCCAGTAGTCCGACCGGGACAGGGAACTATGGCTACACCTTC. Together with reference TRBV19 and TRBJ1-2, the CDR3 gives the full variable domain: DGGITQSPKYLFRKEGQNVTLSCEQNLNHDAMYWYRQDPGQGLRLIYYSQIVNDFQKGDIAEGYSVSREKKESFPLTVTSAQKNPTAFYLCASSPTGTGNYGYTFGSGTRLTVV.

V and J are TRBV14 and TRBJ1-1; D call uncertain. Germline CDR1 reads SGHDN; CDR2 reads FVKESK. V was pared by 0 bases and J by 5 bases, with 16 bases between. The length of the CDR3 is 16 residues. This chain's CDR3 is CASSQESWRETTEAFF. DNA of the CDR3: TGTGCCAGCAGCCAAGAGAGCTGGAGGGAGACGACTGAAGCTTTCTTT.

CDR3 protein: CASSNDRVDTGELFF. The CDR3 DNA follows: TGTGCCAGTAGTAATGACAGGGTCGACACCGGGGAGCTGTTTTTT. This sequence joins TRBV19 and TRBJ2-2; TRBD1 agrees at 7 bases. The ends lost 4 bases at V and 3 bases at J; junction bases unmatched: 5. Germline-derived CDR1 and CDR2 are LNHDA and SQIVND (reference sequence). The CDR3 is made up of 15 amino acids. Full variable domain (missing parts from reference TRBV19 and TRBJ2-2): DGGITQSPKYLFRKEGQNVTLSCEQNLNHDAMYWYRQDPGQGLRLIYYSQIVNDFQKGDIAEGYSVSREKKESFPLTVTSAQKNPTAFYLCASSNDRVDTGELFFGEGSRLTVL.

Here the CDR3 DNA reads TGCGCCAGCAGCCCCGGGGGGGCTTTTAATGAAAAACTGTTTTTT. Translation gives CASSPGGAFNEKLFF. V gene TRBV4-1 combines with J gene TRBJ1-4, with D possibly matching TRBD1 (6 bases). Germline CDR1 reads MGHRA; CDR2 reads YSYEKL. The ends were cut back, 4 bases at V and 4 bases at J, with 13 bases in the middle. This CDR3 is built from 15 residues.

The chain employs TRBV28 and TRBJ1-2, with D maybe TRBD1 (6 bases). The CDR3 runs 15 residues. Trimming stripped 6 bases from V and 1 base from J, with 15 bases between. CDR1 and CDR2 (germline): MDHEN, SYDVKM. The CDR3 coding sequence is TGTGCCAGCAGCCCGGGGGGGGCAGATAACTATGGCTACACCTTC. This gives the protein CASSPGGADNYGYTF.

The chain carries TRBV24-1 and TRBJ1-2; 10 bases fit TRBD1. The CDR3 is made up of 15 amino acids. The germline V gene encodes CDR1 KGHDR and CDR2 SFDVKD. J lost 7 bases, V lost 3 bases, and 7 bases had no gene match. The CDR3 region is CATSDGGQGRFGYTF. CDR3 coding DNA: TGTGCCACCAGTGATGGGGGACAGGGGCGCTTTGGCTACACCTTC.

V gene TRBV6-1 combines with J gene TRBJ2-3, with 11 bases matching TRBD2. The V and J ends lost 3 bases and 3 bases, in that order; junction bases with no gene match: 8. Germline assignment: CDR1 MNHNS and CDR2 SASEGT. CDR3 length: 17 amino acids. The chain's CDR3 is CASSDRGLAGGTDTQYF. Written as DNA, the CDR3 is TGTGCCAGCAGTGACCGCGGGCTAGCGGGAGGTACAGATACGCAGTATTTT.

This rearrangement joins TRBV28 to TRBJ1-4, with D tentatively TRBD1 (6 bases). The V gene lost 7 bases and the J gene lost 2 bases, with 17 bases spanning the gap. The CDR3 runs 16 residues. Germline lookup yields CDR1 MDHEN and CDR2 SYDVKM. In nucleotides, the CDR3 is TGTGCCAGCACCTCCCGGGTAGGGGGTACTAATGAAAAACTGTTTTTT. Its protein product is CASTSRVGGTNEKLFF.

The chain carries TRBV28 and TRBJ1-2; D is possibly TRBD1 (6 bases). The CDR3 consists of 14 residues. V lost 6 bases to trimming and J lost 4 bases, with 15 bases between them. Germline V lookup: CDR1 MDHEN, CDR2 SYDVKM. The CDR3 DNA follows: TGTGCCAGCAGCCGTACAGGGACCGGCTATGGCTACACCTTC. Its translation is CASSRTGTGYGYTF.

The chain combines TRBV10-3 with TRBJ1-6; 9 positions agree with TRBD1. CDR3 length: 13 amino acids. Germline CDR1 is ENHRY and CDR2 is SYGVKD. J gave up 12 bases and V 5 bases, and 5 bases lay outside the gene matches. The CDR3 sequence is CAISPGQGQPLHF. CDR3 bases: TGTGCCATCAGTCCGGGACAGGGTCAACCCCTCCACTTT.

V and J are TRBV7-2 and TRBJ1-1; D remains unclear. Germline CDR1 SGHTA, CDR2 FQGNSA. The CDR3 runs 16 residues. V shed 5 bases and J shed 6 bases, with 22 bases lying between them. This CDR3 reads CASSQRQARPSAEAFF. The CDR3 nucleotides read TGTGCCAGCAGCCAAAGGCAGGCCAGGCCATCAGCTGAAGCTTTCTTT.

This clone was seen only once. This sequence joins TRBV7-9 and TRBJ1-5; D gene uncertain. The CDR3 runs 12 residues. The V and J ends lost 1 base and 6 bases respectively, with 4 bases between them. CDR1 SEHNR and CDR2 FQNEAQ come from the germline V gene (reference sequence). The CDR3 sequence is CASSLDRQPQHF. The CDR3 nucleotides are TGTGCCAGCAGCTTAGATCGTCAGCCCCAGCATTTT.

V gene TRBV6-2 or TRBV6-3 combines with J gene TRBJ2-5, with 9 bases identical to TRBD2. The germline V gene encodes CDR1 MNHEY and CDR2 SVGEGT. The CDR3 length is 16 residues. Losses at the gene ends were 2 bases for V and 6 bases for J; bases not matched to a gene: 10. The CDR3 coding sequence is TGTGCCAGCAGTTACCGGCGGGGGGGCCTCTCGAAGACCCAGTACTTC. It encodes CASSYRRGGLSKTQYF.

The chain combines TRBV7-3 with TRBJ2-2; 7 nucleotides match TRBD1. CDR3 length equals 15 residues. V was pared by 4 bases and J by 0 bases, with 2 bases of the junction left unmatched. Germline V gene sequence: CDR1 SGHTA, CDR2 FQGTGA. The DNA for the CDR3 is TGTGCCAGCAGCTACGGACAGGCGAACACCGGGGAGCTGTTTTTT. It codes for CASSYGQANTGELFF.

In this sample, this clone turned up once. CDR3 region: CASRNRRDRGYEQYF. DNA of the CDR3: TGTGCCAGTAGGAACCGCCGGGACAGGGGCTACGAGCAGTACTTC. This rearrangement joins TRBV19 to TRBJ2-7, with TRBD1 identical over 10 bases. This CDR3 is 15 amino acids long. Unmatched junction bases numbered 8, after V lost 6 bases and J lost 3 bases. CDR1 and CDR2 (germline): LNHDA, SQIVND (reference sequence).

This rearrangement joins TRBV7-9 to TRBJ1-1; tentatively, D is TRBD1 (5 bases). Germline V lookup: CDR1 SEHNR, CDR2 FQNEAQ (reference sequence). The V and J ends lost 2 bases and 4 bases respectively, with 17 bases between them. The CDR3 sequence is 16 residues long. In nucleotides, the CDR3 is TGTGCCAGCAGCTTATACCTTAAGGGGCTGGGCACTGAAGCTTTCTTT. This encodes CASSLYLKGLGTEAFF.

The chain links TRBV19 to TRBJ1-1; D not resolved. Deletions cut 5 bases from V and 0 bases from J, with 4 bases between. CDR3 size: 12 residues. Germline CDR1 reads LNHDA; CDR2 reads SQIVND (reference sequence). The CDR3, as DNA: TGTGCCAGTAGTCCTATGAACACTGAAGCTTTCTTT. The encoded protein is CASSPMNTEAFF. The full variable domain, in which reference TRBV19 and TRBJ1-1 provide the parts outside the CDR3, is DGGITQSPKYLFRKEGQNVTLSCEQNLNHDAMYWYRQDPGQGLRLIYYSQIVNDFQKGDIAEGYSVSREKKESFPLTVTSAQKNPTAFYLCASSPMNTEAFFGQGTRLTVV.

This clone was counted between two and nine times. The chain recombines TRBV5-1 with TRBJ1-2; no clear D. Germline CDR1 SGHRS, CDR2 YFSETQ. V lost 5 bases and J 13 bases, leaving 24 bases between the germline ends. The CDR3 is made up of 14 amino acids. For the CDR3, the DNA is TGCGCCAGCAGTTCCGGGAGCCGCTTATCAGATAGCACCTTC. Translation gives CASSSGSRLSDSTF.

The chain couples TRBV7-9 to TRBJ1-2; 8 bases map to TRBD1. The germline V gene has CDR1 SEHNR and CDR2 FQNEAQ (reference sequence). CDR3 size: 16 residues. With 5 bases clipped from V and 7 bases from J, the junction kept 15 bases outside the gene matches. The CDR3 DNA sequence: TGTGCCAGCAGCCCGGGGCAAGGACAGGGCAAGAGTGGCTACACCTTC. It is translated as CASSPGQGQGKSGYTF.

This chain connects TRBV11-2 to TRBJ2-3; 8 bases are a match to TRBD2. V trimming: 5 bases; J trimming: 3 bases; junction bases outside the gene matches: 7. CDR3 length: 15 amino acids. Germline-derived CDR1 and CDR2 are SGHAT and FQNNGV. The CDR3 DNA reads TGTGCCAGCAGCCTCTTCTCGGGGGGGACAGATACGCAGTATTTT. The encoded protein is CASSLFSGGTDTQYF.